These T cell receptor beta chains were read from a single sample in a study of blood T cell repertoires in COVID-19. Generated by immunoSEQ multiplex PCR, the TCRdb table keeps only in-frame clones and is missing some. The sample shows approximately 47,000 clones, roughly nine tenths of them seen only once. The material sequenced was peripheral blood. The origin of the receptors is a man between 65 and 85 years old with active COVID-19. CDR3s leave out the opening cysteine and the closing phenylalanine or tryptophan. Fields, in order: J gene, D gene, V gene, CDR3 protein. D genes are given only for firm matches.

j_gene: TRBJ2-3
d_gene: TRBD2
v_gene: TRBV6-5
CDR3aa: ASSYSTSGLVDTQY

j_gene: TRBJ2-3
d_gene: TRBD1
v_gene: TRBV10-2
CDR3aa: ASRDRGTDTQY

j_gene: TRBJ2-1
d_gene: TRBD2
v_gene: TRBV4-2
CDR3aa: ASTPSGSNLYNEQF

j_gene: TRBJ2-3
d_gene: -
v_gene: TRBV4-1
CDR3aa: ASSQTDQAQY

j_gene: TRBJ1-2
d_gene: -
v_gene: TRBV2
CDR3aa: ASSDPGLGYT

j_gene: TRBJ1-2
d_gene: TRBD1
v_gene: TRBV7-2
CDR3aa: ASSLPGQPYGYT

j_gene: TRBJ2-5
d_gene: -
v_gene: TRBV24-1
CDR3aa: ATSDPKYRETQY

j_gene: TRBJ2-1
d_gene: -
v_gene: TRBV6-5
CDR3aa: ARGRPYNEQF

j_gene: TRBJ1-2
d_gene: -
v_gene: TRBV7-9
CDR3aa: ASSLVQGHGYT

j_gene: TRBJ1-1
d_gene: TRBD1
v_gene: TRBV19
CDR3aa: ASQFRGLSTEAF

j_gene: TRBJ2-1
d_gene: TRBD2
v_gene: TRBV18
CDR3aa: ASSPPKRETDNEQF

j_gene: TRBJ2-7
d_gene: -
v_gene: TRBV18
CDR3aa: ASSRAGYEQY

j_gene: TRBJ2-5
d_gene: TRBD2
v_gene: TRBV6-2/TRBV6-3
CDR3aa: ASSYRGLAEETQY

j_gene: TRBJ2-7
d_gene: -
v_gene: TRBV7-2
CDR3aa: ASSSSPLKNEQY

j_gene: TRBJ1-1
d_gene: -
v_gene: TRBV29-1
CDR3aa: SVEQPTYTEAF

j_gene: TRBJ2-7
d_gene: -
v_gene: TRBV7-9
CDR3aa: ASSLEQGYYSYEQY

j_gene: TRBJ2-7
d_gene: TRBD2
v_gene: TRBV28
CDR3aa: ASSLFTSGNSYEQY

j_gene: TRBJ1-2
d_gene: -
v_gene: TRBV6-2/TRBV6-3
CDR3aa: ASSTGLERGYT

j_gene: TRBJ1-1
d_gene: -
v_gene: TRBV28
CDR3aa: ASVAGLVGAF

j_gene: TRBJ1-4
d_gene: -
v_gene: TRBV18
CDR3aa: ASSRGAGDEKLF

j_gene: TRBJ2-3
d_gene: -
v_gene: TRBV15
CDR3aa: ATSRGQGDTQY

j_gene: TRBJ2-1
d_gene: TRBD2
v_gene: TRBV6-1
CDR3aa: ASSEVGAGGEWNEQF

j_gene: TRBJ2-3
d_gene: TRBD2
v_gene: TRBV7-7
CDR3aa: ASSLSPLAGSTDTQY

j_gene: TRBJ1-4
d_gene: -
v_gene: TRBV18
CDR3aa: ASSLENELF

j_gene: TRBJ1-1
d_gene: TRBD1
v_gene: TRBV5-6
CDR3aa: ASSLPGQGLNTEAF

j_gene: TRBJ2-1
d_gene: TRBD1
v_gene: TRBV25-1
CDR3aa: ASTGTGVNEQF

j_gene: TRBJ2-7
d_gene: -
v_gene: TRBV9
CDR3aa: ASSVHGGDEQY

j_gene: TRBJ1-2
d_gene: -
v_gene: TRBV7-9
CDR3aa: ASSLDFYGYT

j_gene: TRBJ1-6
d_gene: TRBD1
v_gene: TRBV6-5
CDR3aa: ASSYGDRGDSPLH

j_gene: TRBJ2-7
d_gene: TRBD2
v_gene: TRBV6-5
CDR3aa: ASRPGLAGSYEQY

j_gene: TRBJ1-3
d_gene: -
v_gene: TRBV9
CDR3aa: ASSHRGVRNTIY

j_gene: TRBJ2-1
d_gene: -
v_gene: TRBV30
CDR3aa: ARKPALSSYNEQF

j_gene: TRBJ2-1
d_gene: -
v_gene: TRBV20-1
CDR3aa: SAHNNEQF

j_gene: TRBJ1-1
d_gene: -
v_gene: TRBV6-2/TRBV6-3
CDR3aa: ASSYSAPASGRNTEAF

j_gene: TRBJ2-2
d_gene: TRBD1
v_gene: TRBV7-2
CDR3aa: ASSVQTGVFTGELF

j_gene: TRBJ1-1
d_gene: -
v_gene: TRBV6-5
CDR3aa: ASRYQGGTEAF

j_gene: TRBJ2-4
d_gene: TRBD2
v_gene: TRBV7-7
CDR3aa: ASSLESTSEKNIQY

j_gene: TRBJ1-1
d_gene: -
v_gene: TRBV29-1
CDR3aa: SVQGGGTEAF

j_gene: TRBJ2-1
d_gene: -
v_gene: TRBV18
CDR3aa: ASSPYGLDEQF

j_gene: TRBJ2-7
d_gene: TRBD2
v_gene: TRBV5-1
CDR3aa: ASSLGSGLGYYEQY

j_gene: TRBJ2-3
d_gene: TRBD2
v_gene: TRBV4-2
CDR3aa: ASSRASGSSDTQY